These 7 T cell receptor beta chains originate from one sample sequenced in a study of CD8 T cells in ankylosing spondylitis. For these receptors, no antigen is known. In TCRdb, the 5' RACE reads were re-called with MiXCR into one record per CDR3 protein. The sample contains approximately 400,000 distinct CDR3 sequences, approximately 17% of which appear only once. Study-wide points: A TCR beta motif made of roughly eight highly homologous variants seemed typical of ankylosing spondylitis blood.

The specimen was blood, either unsorted or a sorted T cell fraction (not recorded which). The receptor source for this set is a male donor with ankylosing spondylitis.

J is TRBJ2-7 and V is TRBV6-2 or TRBV6-3; TRBD1 or TRBD2 may be the D gene (5 bases each). From germline, CDR1 is MNHEY and CDR2 SVGEGT. Trimming took off 0 bases at V and 2 bases at J, with 14 bases between the two ends. This CDR3 comprises 16 residues. CDR3 bases: TGTGCCAGCAGTTACTCGACGAGGGGCGCGCCCTACGAGCAGTACTTC. It codes for CASSYSTRGAPYEQYF.

This clonotype was recorded a few times. The chain links TRBV20-1 to TRBJ2-1; D is perhaps TRBD2 (6 bases). Germline lookup yields CDR1 DFQATT and CDR2 SNEGSKA (reference sequence). Trimming stripped 3 bases from V and 1 base from J, with 16 bases between. The length of the CDR3 is 16 residues. The CDR3 DNA follows: TGCAGTGCTAGGAGACGGGCGGGACGTTCCTACAATGAGCAGTTCTTC. It is translated as CSARRRAGRSYNEQFF.

In this sample, this clonotype turned up a few times. The V gene is TRBV3-1, the J gene TRBJ2-7; D perhaps matches TRBD2 (7 bases). The V end was cut by 4 bases, the J end by 6 bases, with 16 bases between. The CDR3 consists of 14 residues. Germline V CDR1 and CDR2: LGHDT, YNNKEL (reference sequence). CDR3 protein: CASSPGGTGREQYF. CDR3 in DNA: TGTGCCAGCAGCCCGGGGGGCACAGGGCGCGAGCAGTACTTC.

This clonotype showed up just a few times. This chain uses TRBV12-3 or TRBV12-4 with TRBJ2-7; 9 bases map to TRBD2. This CDR3 comprises 16 residues. V gave up 4 bases and J gave up 1 base; unmatched junction bases: 8. CDR3 coding DNA: TGTGCCAGCAGTTCTCCCCCTAGCGGGATATCCTACGAGCAGTACTTC. As protein: CASSSPPSGISYEQYF.

This chain joins TRBV2 and TRBJ2-3, with 8 bases matching TRBD1. Trimming took 4 bases from V and 3 from J; bases not matched to a gene: 3. CDR3 length equals 14 residues. Germline CDR1 SNHLY, CDR2 FYNNEI. The CDR3: CASSVTGGTDTQYF. CDR3 DNA sequence: TGTGCCAGCAGTGTAACAGGGGGGACAGATACGCAGTATTTT.

The chain is built from TRBV7-9 and TRBJ1-5; unclear D gene. Looked up from germline, CDR1 is SEHNR and CDR2 is FQNEAQ (reference sequence). V shed 4 bases and J shed 7 bases, with 17 bases lying between them. The CDR3 is 15 residues long. The CDR3 DNA reads TGTGCCAGCAGCTCAGGAGGAGGTTTAGGACAGCCCCAGCATTTT. The encoded protein is CASSSGGGLGQPQHF.

The sample holds a few counts of this clonotype. This rearrangement joins TRBV2 to TRBJ1-1, with 8 bases aligning to TRBD1. The V gene's germline CDR1 is SNHLY and CDR2 FYNNEI. This CDR3 has 15 residues. V shed 6 bases, J shed 7 bases, and the junction held 13 bases outside the gene matches. As DNA, the CDR3 is TGTGCCAGCAGACCCAATGGACAGGGAACGATTGAAGCTTTCTTT. Encoded protein: CASRPNGQGTIEAFF.